This T cell receptor beta chain is from a study of persistence of HIV-infected CD4 T cells. The immunoSEQ assay was version 4, run in survey mode. The table came from immunoSEQ multiplex PCR; TCRdb's copy has only in-frame clones and leaves some out. The repertoire includes just over 40,000 clones, approximately 80% of them detected once, and over 12% sits in the top ten. An overlapping HIV-1 Gag peptide pool stimulated these cells at roughly 0.97 ug/peptide/mL. CD40L-negative CD69-negative CD45RO-high memory CD4+ T cells were sorted as populations depleted of antigen-responding cells. General study points: Proviral oligoclonality tracked with TCR oligoclonality within the same sorted cells.

Germline CDR1 and CDR2: SGHTA and FQGNSA. The CDR3 length is 14 residues. V lost 2 bases and J lost 4, with 8 bases in between. Worth noting for this clone: Its antigen is unknown.

Here the sequenced sample was CD4+ T cells sorted from PBMCs after approximately 19-hour stimulation, taken from a patient who received antiretroviral therapy. The receptor comes from an adult man with HIV who was CMV-seropositive. The chain couples TRBV7-2 to TRBJ2-2; D is uncertain. For the CDR3, the DNA is TGTGCCAGCAGCTTACACAGAACCACCGGGGAGCTGTTTTTT. It translates to CASSLHRTTGELFF.